The 9 T cell receptor beta chains below were found in one sample sequenced in a study of blood T cell repertoires in COVID-19. The protocol was immunoSEQ multiplex PCR, while the TCRdb copy is restricted to in-frame clones and leaves out a portion. This sample has about 29,000 clones; roughly nine tenths occur once, and the top ten carry about 15%. Specimen: peripheral blood. These receptor sequences come from a man aged 80 or over with acute or convalescent COVID-19.

This chain uses TRBV11-2 with TRBJ2-3; 7 bases line up with TRBD1. The CDR3 runs 15 residues. The V gene end was trimmed by 5 bases and the J gene end by 2 bases; junction bases not matched to a gene: 7. Germline V gives CDR1 SGHAT, CDR2 FQNNGV. The CDR3 DNA reads as TGTGCCAGCAGCGAGAAGGGACAGTTCACAGATACGCAGTATTTT. This gives the protein CASSEKGQFTDTQYF.

The chain is built from TRBV3-1 (or the pseudogene TRBV3-2) and TRBJ1-2, with 8 positions matching TRBD1. This CDR3 comprises 14 residues. Germline CDR1 LGHDT, CDR2 YNNKEL (reference sequence). The ends lost 1 base at V and 6 bases at J; junction bases unmatched: 4. CDR3 sequence (DNA): TGTGCCAGCAGCCAAGTGGACAGGGAGCATGGCTACACCTTC. Amino acid sequence: CASSQVDREHGYTF.

This clone was detected once. The V gene is TRBV2, the J gene TRBJ2-2, with a possible D match to TRBD2 (5 bases). Per the germline V gene, CDR1 is SNHLY and CDR2 is FYNNEI. The CDR3 runs 15 residues. Trimming took 8 bases from V and 0 from J, leaving 13 bases between them. The CDR3 DNA is TGTGCCAGCTCTAGGGAGCGGACGAACACCGGGGAGCTGTTTTTT. Its translation is CASSRERTNTGELFF.

The chain joins TRBV10-2 to TRBJ2-1, with 9 bases matching TRBD2. Germline V lookup: CDR1 WSHSY, CDR2 SAAADI. The CDR3 is made up of 16 amino acids. V was clipped by 0 bases and J by 7 bases; unmatched bases: 7. The DNA of the CDR3 is TGCGCCAGCAGTGAGTCGGCGGGGGGGCTTCCAAATGAGCAGTTCTTC. It encodes CASSESAGGLPNEQFF.

V gene TRBV7-2 combines with J gene TRBJ1-6; D is possibly TRBD1 (6 bases). The V gene's germline CDR1 is SGHTA and CDR2 FQGNSA. The germline V and J ends were trimmed by 2 bases and 5 bases, with 10 bases remaining between them. The CDR3 is 15 residues long. DNA for the CDR3: TGTGCCAGCAGCTTATATTGGACAGATAATTCACCCCTCCACTTT. It is translated as CASSLYWTDNSPLHF.

The genes are TRBV5-1 and TRBJ2-3; 9 bases fit TRBD1. From germline, CDR1 is SGHRS and CDR2 YFSETQ. V shed 3 bases, J shed 4 bases, and the junction held 3 bases outside the gene matches. This CDR3 is 14 amino acids long. The CDR3 region is CASSWGQGADTQYF. The CDR3 DNA reads TGCGCCAGCAGCTGGGGACAGGGAGCAGATACGCAGTATTTT.

The J gene is TRBJ1-1, the V gene TRBV9, with D maybe TRBD1 (6 bases). V gave up 3 bases and J gave up 1 base, with 7 bases separating them. Per the germline V gene, CDR1 is SGDLS and CDR2 is YYNGEE. The CDR3 has 13 residues. The DNA of the CDR3 is TGTGCCAGCAGCGAGGGACAGAACACTGAAGCTTTCTTT. As protein: CASSEGQNTEAFF. The variable domain in full, with the rest retrieved from reference TRBV9 and TRBJ1-1, is DSGVTQTPKHLITATGQRVTLRCSPRSGDLSVYWYQQSLDQGLQFLIQYYNGEERAKGNILERFSAQQFPDLHSELNLSSLELGDSALYFCASSEGQNTEAFFGQGTRLTVV.

The chain has TRBV12-3 or TRBV12-4 and TRBJ2-1; no reliable D call. V dropped 6 bases and J dropped 8 bases, with 8 bases sitting between them. This CDR3 is built from 11 residues. Here the CDR3 DNA reads TGTGCCAGCAGGTGGTCGGATGAGCAGTTCTTC. Encoded protein: CASRWSDEQFF.

The chain couples TRBV9 to TRBJ1-2; the D gene is possibly TRBD1 (5 bases). This CDR3 has 16 amino acids. Trimming cost V 3 bases and J 4 bases, with 19 bases left between them. Germline CDR1 is SGDLS and CDR2 is YYNGEE. The CDR3 region is CASSAKGAGLSYGYTF. CDR3 coding DNA: TGTGCCAGCAGCGCAAAAGGGGCAGGGCTATCCTATGGCTACACCTTC.